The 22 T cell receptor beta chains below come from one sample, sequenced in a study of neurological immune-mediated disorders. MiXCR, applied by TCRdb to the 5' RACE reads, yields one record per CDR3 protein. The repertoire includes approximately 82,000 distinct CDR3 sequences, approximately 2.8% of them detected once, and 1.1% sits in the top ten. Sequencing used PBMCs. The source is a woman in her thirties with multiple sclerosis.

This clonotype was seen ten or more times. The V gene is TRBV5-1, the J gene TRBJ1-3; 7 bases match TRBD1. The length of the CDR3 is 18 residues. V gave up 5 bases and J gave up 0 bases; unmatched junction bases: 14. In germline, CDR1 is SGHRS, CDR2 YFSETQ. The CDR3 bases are TGCGCCAGCAGTCCCTCGCCCCACTCAGGGGGCTCTGGAAACACCATATATTTT. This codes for CASSPSPHSGGSGNTIYF.

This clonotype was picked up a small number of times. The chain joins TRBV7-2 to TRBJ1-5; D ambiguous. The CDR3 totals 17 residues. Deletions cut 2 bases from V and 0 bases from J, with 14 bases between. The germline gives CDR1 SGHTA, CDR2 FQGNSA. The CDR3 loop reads CASSLMSGGNSNQPQHF. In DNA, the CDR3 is TGTGCCAGCAGCTTAATGTCAGGCGGTAATAGCAATCAGCCCCAGCATTTT.

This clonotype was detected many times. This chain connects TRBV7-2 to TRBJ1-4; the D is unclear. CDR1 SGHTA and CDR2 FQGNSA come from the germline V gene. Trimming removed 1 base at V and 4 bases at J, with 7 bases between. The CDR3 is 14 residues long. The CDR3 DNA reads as TGTGCCAGCAGCTTAGACAGCCTTAATGAAAAACTGTTTTTT. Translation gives CASSLDSLNEKLFF. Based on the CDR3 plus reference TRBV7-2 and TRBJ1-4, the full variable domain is GAGVSQSPSNKVTEKGKDVELRCDPISGHTALYWYRQSLGQGLEFLIYFQGNSAPDKSGLPSDRFSAERTGGSVSTLTIQRTQQEDSAVYLCASSLDSLNEKLFFGSGTQLSVL.

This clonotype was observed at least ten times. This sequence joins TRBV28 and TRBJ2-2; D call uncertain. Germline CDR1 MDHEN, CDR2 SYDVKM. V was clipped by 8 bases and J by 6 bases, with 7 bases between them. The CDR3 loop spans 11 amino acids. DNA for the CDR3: TGTGCCAGCTCAGTGTCCGGGGAGCTGTTTTTT. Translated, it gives CASSVSGELFF.

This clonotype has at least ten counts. For the CDR3, the DNA is TGTGCCAGCAGTTTGGCGGCCGACTACGAGCAGTACTTC. Translated: CASSLAADYEQYF. The chain couples TRBV12-3 or TRBV12-4 to TRBJ2-7, with D unclear. V was trimmed by 3 bases and J by 3 bases, leaving 9 bases between them. CDR3 size: 13 residues.

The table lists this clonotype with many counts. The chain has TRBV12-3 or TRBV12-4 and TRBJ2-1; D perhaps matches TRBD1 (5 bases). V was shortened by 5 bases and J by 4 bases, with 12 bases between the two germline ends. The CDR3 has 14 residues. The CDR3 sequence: CASSLRGLYNEQFF. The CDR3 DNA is TGTGCCAGCAGTCTTAGGGGCCTGTACAATGAGCAGTTCTTC.

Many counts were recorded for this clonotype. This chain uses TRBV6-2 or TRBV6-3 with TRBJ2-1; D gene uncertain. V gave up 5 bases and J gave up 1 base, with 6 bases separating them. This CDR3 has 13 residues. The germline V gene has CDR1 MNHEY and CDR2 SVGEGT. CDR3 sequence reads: CASSPNSYNEQFF. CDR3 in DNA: TGTGCCAGCAGTCCCAATTCCTACAATGAGCAGTTCTTC.

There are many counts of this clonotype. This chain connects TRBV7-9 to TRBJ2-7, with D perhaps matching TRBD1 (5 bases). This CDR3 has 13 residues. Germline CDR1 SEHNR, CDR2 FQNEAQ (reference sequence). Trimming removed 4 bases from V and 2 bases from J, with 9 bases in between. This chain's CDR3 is CASSSDRPYEQYF. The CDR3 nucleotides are TGTGCCAGCAGCTCCGACAGACCCTACGAGCAGTACTTC. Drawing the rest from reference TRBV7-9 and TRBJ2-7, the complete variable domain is DTGVSQNPRHKITKRGQNVTFRCDPISEHNRLYWYRQTLGQGPEFLTYFQNEAQLEKSRLLSDRFSAERPKGSFSTLEIQRTEQGDSAMYLCASSSDRPYEQYFGPGTRLTVT.

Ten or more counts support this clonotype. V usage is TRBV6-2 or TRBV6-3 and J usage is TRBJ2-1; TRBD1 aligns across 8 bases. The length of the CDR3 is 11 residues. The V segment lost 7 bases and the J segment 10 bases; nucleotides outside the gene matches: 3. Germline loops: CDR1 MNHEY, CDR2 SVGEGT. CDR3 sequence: CASTNRGEQFF. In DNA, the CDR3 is TGTGCCAGCACTAACAGGGGGGAGCAGTTCTTC.

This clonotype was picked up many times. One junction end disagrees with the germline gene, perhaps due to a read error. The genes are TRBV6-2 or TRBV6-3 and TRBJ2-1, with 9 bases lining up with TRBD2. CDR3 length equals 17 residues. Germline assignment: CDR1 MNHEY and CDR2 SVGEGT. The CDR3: CASTPRGGRASNNEQFF. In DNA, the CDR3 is TGTGCCAGCACCCCCCGGGGCGGGAGGGCCTCCAACAATGAGCAGTTCTTC.

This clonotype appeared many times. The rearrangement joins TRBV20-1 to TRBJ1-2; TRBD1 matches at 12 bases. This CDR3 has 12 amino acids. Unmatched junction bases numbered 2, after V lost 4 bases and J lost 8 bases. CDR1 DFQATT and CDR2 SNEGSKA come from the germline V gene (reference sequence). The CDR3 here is CSAMGQGAGYTF. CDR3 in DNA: TGCAGTGCTATGGGACAGGGGGCCGGCTACACCTTC.

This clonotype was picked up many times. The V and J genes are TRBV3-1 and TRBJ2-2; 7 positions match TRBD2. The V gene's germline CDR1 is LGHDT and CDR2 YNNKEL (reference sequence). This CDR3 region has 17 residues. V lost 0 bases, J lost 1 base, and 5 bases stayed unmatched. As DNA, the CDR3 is TGTGCCAGCAGCCAAGACTGGCGGGAGTGGAACACCGGGGAGCTGTTTTTT. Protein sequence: CASSQDWREWNTGELFF.

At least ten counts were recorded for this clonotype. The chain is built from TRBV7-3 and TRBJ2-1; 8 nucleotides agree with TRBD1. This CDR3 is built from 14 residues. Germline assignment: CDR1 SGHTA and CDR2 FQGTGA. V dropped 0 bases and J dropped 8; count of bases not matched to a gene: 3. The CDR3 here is CASSLTGQGDEQFF. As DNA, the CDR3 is TGTGCCAGCAGCTTAACCGGACAGGGCGATGAGCAGTTCTTC.

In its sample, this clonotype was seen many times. The CDR3 bases are TGTGCCAACGGACGGTCCGACTCCTACAATGAGCAGTTCTTC. This codes for CANGRSDSYNEQFF. V gene TRBV2 combines with J gene TRBJ2-1; D is unresolved. Germline loops: CDR1 SNHLY, CDR2 FYNNEI. V lost 10 bases to trimming and J lost 0 bases, with 13 bases between them. CDR3 length: 14 residues.

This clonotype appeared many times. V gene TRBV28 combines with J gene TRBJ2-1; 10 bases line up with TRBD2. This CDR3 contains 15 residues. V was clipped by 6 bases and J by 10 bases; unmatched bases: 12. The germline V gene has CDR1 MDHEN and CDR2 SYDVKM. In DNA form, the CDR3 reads TGTGCCAGCAGGTCTCTAGCGGGAGTAGTTTACGAGCAGTTCTTC. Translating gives CASRSLAGVVYEQFF.

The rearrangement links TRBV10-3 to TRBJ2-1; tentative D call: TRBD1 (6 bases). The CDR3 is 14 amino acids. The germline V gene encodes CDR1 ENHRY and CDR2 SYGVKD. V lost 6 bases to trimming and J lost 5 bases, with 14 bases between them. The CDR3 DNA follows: TGTGCCATCAGCCTCGGACAGACAAACAATGAGCAGTTCTTC. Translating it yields CAISLGQTNNEQFF.

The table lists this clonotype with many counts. CDR3 sequence: CASKTDRPTGELFF. CDR3 in DNA: TGTGCCAGCAAAACGGACAGACCCACCGGGGAGCTGTTTTTT. V gene TRBV28 combines with J gene TRBJ2-2; a possible D gene is TRBD1 (6 bases). Looked up from germline, CDR1 is MDHEN and CDR2 is SYDVKM. The CDR3 has 14 amino acids. V gave up 7 bases and J gave up 4 bases, with 13 bases separating them.

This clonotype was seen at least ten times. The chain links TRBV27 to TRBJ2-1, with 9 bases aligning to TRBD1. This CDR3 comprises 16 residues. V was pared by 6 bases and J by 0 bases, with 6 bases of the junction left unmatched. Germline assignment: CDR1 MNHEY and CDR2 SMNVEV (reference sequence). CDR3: CASREQGAISYNEQFF. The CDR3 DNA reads TGTGCCAGCAGAGAACAGGGGGCAATCTCCTACAATGAGCAGTTCTTC.

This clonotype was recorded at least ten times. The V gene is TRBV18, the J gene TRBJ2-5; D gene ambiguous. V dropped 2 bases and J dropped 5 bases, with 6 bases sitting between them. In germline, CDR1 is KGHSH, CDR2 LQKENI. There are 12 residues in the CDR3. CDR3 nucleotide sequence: TGTGCCAGCTCACCATCGGAGGAGACCCAGTACTTC. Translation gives CASSPSEETQYF.

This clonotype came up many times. The CDR3: CASSYGGSVGSEQFF. In nucleotides, the CDR3 is TGTGCCAGCAGTTACGGTGGGAGCGTGGGGAGTGAGCAGTTCTTC. The V and J genes are TRBV6-2 or TRBV6-3 and TRBJ2-1; maybe TRBD2 (5 bases). This CDR3 has 15 amino acids. Between the trimmed V and J ends, which lost 2 bases and 9 bases, there was a span of 17 bases. The V gene's germline CDR1 is MNHEY and CDR2 SVGEGT.

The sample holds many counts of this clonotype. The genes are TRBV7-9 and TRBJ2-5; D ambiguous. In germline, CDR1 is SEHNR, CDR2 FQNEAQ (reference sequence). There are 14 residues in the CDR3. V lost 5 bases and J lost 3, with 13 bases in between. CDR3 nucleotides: TGTGCCAGCAGCCGTCTTCAGTCAGAAGAGACCCAGTACTTC. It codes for CASSRLQSEETQYF.

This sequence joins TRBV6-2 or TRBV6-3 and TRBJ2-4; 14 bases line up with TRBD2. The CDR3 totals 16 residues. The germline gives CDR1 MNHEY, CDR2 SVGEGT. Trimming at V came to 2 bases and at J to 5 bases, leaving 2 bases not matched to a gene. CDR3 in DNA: TGTGCCAGCAGTTACGGGACTAGCGGGAGCCAAAACATTCAGTACTTC. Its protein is CASSYGTSGSQNIQYF.